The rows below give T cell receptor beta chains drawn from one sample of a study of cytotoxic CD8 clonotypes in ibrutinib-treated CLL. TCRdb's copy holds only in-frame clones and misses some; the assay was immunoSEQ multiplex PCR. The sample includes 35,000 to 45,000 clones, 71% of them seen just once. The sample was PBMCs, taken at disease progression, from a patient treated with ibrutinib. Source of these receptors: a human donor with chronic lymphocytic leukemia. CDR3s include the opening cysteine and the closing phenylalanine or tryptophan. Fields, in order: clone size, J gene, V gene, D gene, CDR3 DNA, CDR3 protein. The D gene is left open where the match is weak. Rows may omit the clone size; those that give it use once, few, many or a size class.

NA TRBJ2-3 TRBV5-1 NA TGCGCCAGCAGCCCCACATCTACGTACACAGATACGCAGTATTTT CASSPTSTYTDTQYF
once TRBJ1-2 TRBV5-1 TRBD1 TGCGCCAGCAGCTCGGGACAGGAGGTATATGGCTACACCTTC CASSSGQEVYGYTF
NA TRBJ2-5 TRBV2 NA TGTGCCAGCAGTACTGGGACTGTCGAGACCCAGTACTTC CASSTGTVETQYF
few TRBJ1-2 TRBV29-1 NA TGCAGCGCAGGACAGCCGGCCGGATACACCTTC CSAGQPAGYTF
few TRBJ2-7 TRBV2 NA TGTGCCAGCAAAGGGGCAGGACTTGGCGAGCAGTACTTC CASKGAGLGEQYF
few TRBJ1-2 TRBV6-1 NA TGTGCCAGCAGTGAAACCCAGAACTATGGCTACACCTTC CASSETQNYGYTF
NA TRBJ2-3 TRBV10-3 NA TGTGCCATCAGTGGACTCCGAGGGGGGAGCACAGATACGCAGTATTTT CAISGLRGGSTDTQYF
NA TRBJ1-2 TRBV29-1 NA TGCAGCGTTGAAGGTGGCTACACCTTC CSVEGGYTF
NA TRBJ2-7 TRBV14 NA TGTGCCAGCAGCCGCTCAGGGGCCGCTCGGGGGGAGCAGTACTTC CASSRSGAARGEQYF
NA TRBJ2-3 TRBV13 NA TGTGCCAGCAGCTCGACTATTACAGATACGCAGTATTTT CASSSTITDTQYF
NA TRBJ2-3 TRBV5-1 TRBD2 TGCGCCAGCAGCTTGTACCAGCGGGGGGCCACAGATACGCAGTATTTT CASSLYQRGATDTQYF
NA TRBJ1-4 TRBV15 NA TGTGCCACCAGCGGGGGGGCTCAGTCGGGTGAAAAACTGTTTTTT CATSGGAQSGEKLFF
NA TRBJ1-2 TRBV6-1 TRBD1 TGTGCCAGCAGTGAACGGGGGACAGGGCCCGGCTACACCTTC CASSERGTGPGYTF
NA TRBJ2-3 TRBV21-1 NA TGTGCCAGCAGCAAGTCCCCCAATCAGGGGGCAGAGGATACGCAGTATTTT CASSKSPNQGAEDTQYF
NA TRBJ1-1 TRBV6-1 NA TGTGCCAGCACACCGCCGGTGAACACTGAAGCTTTCTTT CASTPPVNTEAFF
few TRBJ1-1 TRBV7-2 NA TGTGCCAGCAGCCGGGACCTTTTGGCTTTCTTT CASSRDLLAFF
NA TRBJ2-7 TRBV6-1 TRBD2 TGTGCCAGCAGTGAATTTCCGGGACTAGCGGGACATCCTCCCTACGAGCAGTACTTC CASSEFPGLAGHPPYEQYF
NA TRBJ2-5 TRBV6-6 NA TGTGCCAGCAGTCAAATTTCAGAGACCCAGTACTTC CASSQISETQYF
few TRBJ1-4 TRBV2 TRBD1 TGTGCCAGCAGGTCGGGACAGGACTGGGAAAAACTGTTTTTT CASRSGQDWEKLFF
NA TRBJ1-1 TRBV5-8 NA TGTGCCAGCAGCTTGGGACAGTCGAACACTGAAGCTTTCTTT CASSLGQSNTEAFF
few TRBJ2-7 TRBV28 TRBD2 TGTGCCAGCAGAGGGGCGGGGGGGACCTACGAGCAGTACTTC CASRGAGGTYEQYF
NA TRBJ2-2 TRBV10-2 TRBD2 TGCGCCAGCAGTAGGACTAGCGGGGGGACCGCAGGGACCGGGGAGCTGTTTTTT CASSRTSGGTAGTGELFF
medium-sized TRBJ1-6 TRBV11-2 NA TGTGCCAGCAGCTCGACTCTTAATTCACCCCTCCACTTT CASSSTLNSPLHF
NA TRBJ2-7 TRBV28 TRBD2 TGTGCCAGCAGCGCGTCGTGGGGGGGGTACGAGCAGTACTTC CASSASWGGYEQYF
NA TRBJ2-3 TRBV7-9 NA TGTGCCAGCACCCTGTGGGGGGCAGATACGCAGTATTTT CASTLWGADTQYF
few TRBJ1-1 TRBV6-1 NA TGTGCCAGCAGTGAACGGACACTGAACACTGAAGCTTTCTTT CASSERTLNTEAFF
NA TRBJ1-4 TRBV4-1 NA TGCGCCAGCAGGCTTATACCAGCTACTAATGAAAAACTGTTTTTT CASRLIPATNEKLFF
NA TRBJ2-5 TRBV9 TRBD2 TGTGCCAGCAGCCCACTAGCGGGACCACAGGGGGCCCAGTACTTC CASSPLAGPQGAQYF
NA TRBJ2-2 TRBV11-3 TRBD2 TGTGCCAGCAGTTCCACCCCTACTAGCGGGAACACCGGGGAGCTGTTTTTT CASSSTPTSGNTGELFF
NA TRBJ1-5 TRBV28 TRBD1 TGTGCCAGCAGTCCCCCCAGGGGGGCATATCAGCCCCAGCATTTT CASSPPRGAYQPQHF
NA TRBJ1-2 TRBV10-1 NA TGCGCCAGCAGTGATTCCGGACAGTTCTATGGCTACACCTTC CASSDSGQFYGYTF
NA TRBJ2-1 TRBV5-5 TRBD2 TGTGCCAGCAGCTTGGATGGTAGCGGGGGATACAATGAGCAGTTCTTC CASSLDGSGGYNEQFF
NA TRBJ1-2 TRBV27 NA TGTGCCAGCGGAAAGCCGGGACTCAACTATGGCTACACCTTC CASGKPGLNYGYTF
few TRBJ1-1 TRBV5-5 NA TGTGCCAGCAGCTTGTGGGGGAACACTGAAGCTTTCTTT CASSLWGNTEAFF
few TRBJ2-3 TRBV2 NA TGTGCCAGCAGTGAAGCGCTTCTGGGGATAACGCAGTATTTT CASSEALLGITQYF
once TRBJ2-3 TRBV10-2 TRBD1 TGCGCCAGCAGTCCGGGACAGATCACAGATACGCAGTATTTT CASSPGQITDTQYF
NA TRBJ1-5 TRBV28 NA TGTGCCAGCAGAATACCAGGGGACGGTCAGCCCCAGCATTTT CASRIPGDGQPQHF
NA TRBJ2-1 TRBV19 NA TGTGCCAGCGGACACAATGAGCAGTTCTTC CASGHNEQFF
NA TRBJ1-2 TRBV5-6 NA TGTGCCAGCAGATATGACTCCCGGGTGGGCTACACCTTC CASRYDSRVGYTF
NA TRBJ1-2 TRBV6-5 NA TGTGCCAGCAGACTCGACAGAGGCGGCTACACCTTC CASRLDRGGYTF
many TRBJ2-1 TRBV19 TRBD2 TGTGCCAGTAGTATAAGCGGGGGGGCCAATGAGCAGTTCTTC CASSISGGANEQFF
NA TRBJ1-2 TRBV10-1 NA TGCGCCAGCAGTGAGGGGACTGCGGACGGCTACACCTTC CASSEGTADGYTF
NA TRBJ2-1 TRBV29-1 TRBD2 TGCAGCGGGGACGGAATAGCGGGGGCCTACAATGAGCAGTTCTTC CSGDGIAGAYNEQFF
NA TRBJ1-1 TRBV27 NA TGTGCCAGCGCCCGGCGGGGGCTAGGTTCGGGCACTGAAGCTTTCTTT CASARRGLGSGTEAFF
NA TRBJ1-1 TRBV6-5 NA TGTGCCAGCAGGGCGAGCAGTGAAGCTTTCTTT CASRASSEAFF
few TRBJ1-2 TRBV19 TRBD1 TGTGCCAGTAGAGCCGGGACAGGGGGTATCGTCTATGGCTACACCTTC CASRAGTGGIVYGYTF
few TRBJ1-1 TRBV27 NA TGTGCCAGCAGTTTCGCCGGGGGTAACACTGAAGCTTTCTTT CASSFAGGNTEAFF
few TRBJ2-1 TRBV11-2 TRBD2 TGTGCCAGCAGCTTAGTCGGGGGGACCTCCCCCTACAATGAGCAGTTCTTC CASSLVGGTSPYNEQFF
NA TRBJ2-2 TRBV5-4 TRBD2 TGTGCCAGCAGCTTGGGACTAGCGGGGACCGGGGAGCTGTTTTTT CASSLGLAGTGELFF
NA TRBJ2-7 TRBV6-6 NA TGTGCCAGCAGTTACTCTAGGGCGCCCTTCTACGAGCAGTACTTC CASSYSRAPFYEQYF